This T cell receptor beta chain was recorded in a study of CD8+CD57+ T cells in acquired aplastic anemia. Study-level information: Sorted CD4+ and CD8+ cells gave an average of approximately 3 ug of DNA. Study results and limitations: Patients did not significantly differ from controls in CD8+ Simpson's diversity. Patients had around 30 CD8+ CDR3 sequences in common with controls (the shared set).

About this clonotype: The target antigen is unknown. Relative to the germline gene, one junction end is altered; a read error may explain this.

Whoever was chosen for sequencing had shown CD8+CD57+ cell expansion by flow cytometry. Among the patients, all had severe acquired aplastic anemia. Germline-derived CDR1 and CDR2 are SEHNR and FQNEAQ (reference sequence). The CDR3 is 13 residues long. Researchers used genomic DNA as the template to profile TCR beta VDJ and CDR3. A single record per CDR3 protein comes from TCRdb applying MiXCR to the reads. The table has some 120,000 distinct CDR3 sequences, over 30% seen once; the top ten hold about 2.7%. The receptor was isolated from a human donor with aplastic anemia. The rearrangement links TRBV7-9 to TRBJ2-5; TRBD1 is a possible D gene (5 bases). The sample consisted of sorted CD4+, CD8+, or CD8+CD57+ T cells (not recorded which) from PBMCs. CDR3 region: CASTRQPHETQCF. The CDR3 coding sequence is TGTGCCAGCACCCGACAGCCCCACGAGACCCAGTGCTTC.